This T cell receptor (beta chain) came from a study of T cell responses to AZD1222 COVID-19 vaccine. The data were produced by immunoSEQ multiplex PCR, yet TCRdb's version contains in-frame clones alone and is incomplete. The sample has 150,000 or so clones, 70% to 90% seen once. This TCR derives from an adult in good health. The starting material was peripheral blood, obtained on day 0 of AZD1222 vaccination.

This CDR3 reads CSASRGISYEQYF. The CDR3 DNA reads as TGCAGCGCAAGCCGGGGGATTTCCTACGAGCAGTACTTC. The chain has TRBV29-1 and TRBJ2-7; D is possibly TRBD2 (6 bases). V was cut by 7 bases and J by 1 base, with 14 bases left in between. The V gene's germline CDR1 is SQVTM and CDR2 ANQGSEA. The CDR3 is 13 residues long.